The 32 T cell receptor beta chains reported below all come from one sample, sequenced in a study of technical replicates of blood from a few donors. The protocol was immunoSEQ multiplex PCR, while the TCRdb copy is restricted to in-frame clones and leaves out a portion. The table lists 55,000 to 60,000 clones, around 95% of them singletons. Sequencing was carried out using PBMCs. The source is a human donor in good health. Some clones in this sample may be carry-over from other donors' samples.

V usage is TRBV12-5 and J usage is TRBJ2-1, with 11 bases that match TRBD1. There are 11 residues in the CDR3. CDR1 and CDR2 from the germline V gene are LGHNT and FRNRAP. V was pared by 6 bases and J by 15 bases, with 4 bases of the junction left unmatched. The CDR3 sequence: CASGWDRGSFF. DNA of the CDR3: TGTGCTAGTGGATGGGACAGGGGGTCGTTCTTC.

The CDR3 DNA follows: TGCGCCAGCAGCGACAGGGTAAGGGAATCCGGGGAGCTGTTTTTT. Amino acid sequence: CASSDRVRESGELFF. The chain uses TRBV4-1 and TRBJ2-2; TRBD1 matches at 7 bases. V gave up 5 bases and J gave up 6 bases; unmatched junction bases: 9. This CDR3 has 15 residues. Germline CDR1 reads MGHRA; CDR2 reads YSYEKL.

This chain uses TRBV4-1 with TRBJ1-3, with unresolved D. Germline assignment: CDR1 MGHRA and CDR2 YSYEKL. CDR3 length: 18 residues. Trimming cost V 1 base and J 0 bases, with 16 bases left between them. The CDR3 is CASSQGVTTSFSGNTIYF. The CDR3 nucleotides read TGCGCCAGCAGCCAAGGGGTTACTACGAGCTTCTCTGGAAACACCATATATTTT.

This sequence joins TRBV28 and TRBJ1-2; D call uncertain. Between the trimmed V and J ends, which lost 3 bases and 3 bases, there was a span of 14 bases. CDR1 and CDR2 (germline): MDHEN, SYDVKM. The CDR3 is 15 amino acids. Here the CDR3 DNA reads TGTGCCAGCAGTTTGGGGAGACAAGGAGACTATGGCTACACCTTC. Translated, it gives CASSLGRQGDYGYTF.

This clone was recorded a few times. This chain uses TRBV29-1 with TRBJ1-1; tentatively, D is TRBD1 (6 bases). The CDR3 consists of 11 residues. V lost 4 bases and J lost 6, with 9 bases in between. CDR1 and CDR2 from the germline V gene are SQVTM and ANQGSEA. The CDR3 here is CSVAQGPEAFF. In DNA, the CDR3 is TGCAGCGTTGCACAGGGCCCTGAAGCTTTCTTT.

The chain uses TRBV10-3 and TRBJ2-5; the D is unclear. The CDR3 length is 11 residues. Trimming left V 3 bases short and J 4 bases short, with 3 bases between. Germline V gene lookup returns CDR1 ENHRY and CDR2 SYGVKD. CDR3 sequence: CAISDLETQYF. The CDR3 bases are TGTGCCATCAGTGATCTAGAGACCCAGTACTTC.

J is TRBJ1-2 and V is TRBV10-3; D is possibly TRBD1 (5 bases). The ends were cut back, 6 bases at V and 3 bases at J, with 14 bases in the middle. Germline V CDR1 and CDR2: ENHRY, SYGVKD. The CDR3 runs 14 residues. Here the CDR3 DNA reads TGTGCCATCAGGGATTACGGGGGGGACTATGGCTACACCTTC. It codes for CAIRDYGGDYGYTF.

CDR3 nucleotides: TGTGCCAGCAGCTTAGATGGAGGCGAGCAGTTCTTC. Its protein product is CASSLDGGEQFF. The V gene is TRBV11-2, the J gene TRBJ2-1, with D perhaps matching TRBD2 (5 bases). CDR3 size: 12 residues. The germline V gene encodes CDR1 SGHAT and CDR2 FQNNGV. V dropped 0 bases and J dropped 10 bases, with 7 bases sitting between them.

The chain carries TRBV2 and TRBJ2-5; D is unclear. This CDR3 contains 12 residues. Trimming stripped 8 bases from V and 0 bases from J, with 7 bases between. Germline lookup yields CDR1 SNHLY and CDR2 FYNNEI. CDR3 nucleotides: TGTGCCAGCCGACATAACCAAGAGACCCAGTACTTC. Protein: CASRHNQETQYF.

Only one count was recorded for this clone. The rearrangement links TRBV6-4 to TRBJ2-1; D not certain. Deletions cut 10 bases from V and 6 bases from J, with 10 bases between. The CDR3 loop spans 11 amino acids. Germline V gene lookup returns CDR1 MRHNA and CDR2 SNTAGT. CDR3 protein: CATRRGNEQFF. The CDR3 DNA follows: TGTGCCACCAGGCGTGGCAATGAGCAGTTCTTC.

This rearrangement joins TRBV7-2 to TRBJ2-5; 9 positions agree with TRBD2. Trimming cost V 2 bases and J 1 base; bases outside gene matches: 5. This CDR3 has 16 residues. Germline loops: CDR1 SGHTA, CDR2 FQGNSA. The CDR3 DNA sequence: TGTGCCAGCAGCTTATTCCCTAGCGGGATCCAAGAGACCCAGTACTTC. Translating it yields CASSLFPSGIQETQYF.

This clone was found once. This chain connects TRBV2 to TRBJ2-1, with 7 bases matching TRBD1. This CDR3 comprises 14 residues. V was pared by 6 bases and J by 0 bases, with 2 bases of the junction left unmatched. CDR1 is SNHLY and CDR2 is FYNNEI in the germline V gene. CDR3 sequence (DNA): TGTGCCAGCAGGGGACAGAGCTCCTACAATGAGCAGTTCTTC. As protein: CASRGQSSYNEQFF.

The chain combines TRBV23-1 with TRBJ2-5; D gene ambiguous. TRBV23-1 is given ORF status, its function remaining uncertain. Between the trimmed V and J ends, which lost 1 base and 4 bases, there was a span of 16 bases. This CDR3 contains 16 residues. CDR3 sequence: CASSQFRSEVRETQYF. The CDR3 region has the DNA TGCGCCAGCAGTCAATTTCGGTCTGAGGTACGAGAGACCCAGTACTTC.

J is TRBJ1-2 and V is TRBV6-1; 7 nucleotides line up with TRBD1. The V and J ends lost 7 bases and 8 bases, in that order; junction bases with no gene match: 7. Germline V CDR1 and CDR2: MNHNS, SASEGT. The CDR3 runs 12 residues. The CDR3 loop is CASTLTGQGYTF. The CDR3 DNA is TGTGCCAGCACCCTGACAGGGCAGGGCTACACCTTC.

The rearrangement uses TRBV4-1 and TRBJ2-3; perhaps TRBD2 as D (7 bases). This CDR3 has 16 residues. The ends were cut back, 0 bases at V and 1 base at J, with 11 bases in the middle. Germline values: CDR1 MGHRA, CDR2 YSYEKL. As DNA, the CDR3 is TGCGCCAGCAGCCAAGACTCGGGGGGCCGCACAGATACGCAGTATTTT. Amino acid sequence: CASSQDSGGRTDTQYF.

The rearrangement joins TRBV11-2 to TRBJ2-2, with D tentatively TRBD1 (5 bases). The ends were cut back, 5 bases at V and 5 bases at J, with 18 bases in the middle. This CDR3 comprises 16 residues. Germline values: CDR1 SGHAT, CDR2 FQNNGV. This CDR3 reads CASSIRRGFGTGELFF. The DNA of the CDR3 is TGTGCCAGCAGCATCAGAAGGGGATTTGGAACCGGGGAGCTGTTTTTT.

V usage is TRBV4-1 and J usage is TRBJ1-2, with 9 bases aligning to TRBD1. The CDR3 is 16 amino acids. With 1 base clipped from V and 7 bases from J, the junction kept 10 bases outside the gene matches. In germline, CDR1 is MGHRA, CDR2 YSYEKL. The DNA of the CDR3 is TGCGCCAGCAGCCAAGTTCCCTACAGGGGGCCGGGTGGCTACACCTTC. Its protein product is CASSQVPYRGPGGYTF.

This chain connects TRBV5-8 to TRBJ2-3, with 8 bases matching TRBD2. The CDR3 has 15 amino acids. Germline assignment: CDR1 SGHTS and CDR2 YDEGEE. J lost 6 bases, V lost 4 bases, and 10 bases had no gene match. As DNA, the CDR3 is TGTGCCAGCAGCGACGGGGGACTAGGTGGGGATACGCAGTATTTT. Translation: CASSDGGLGGDTQYF.

The chain couples TRBV27 to TRBJ2-4; tentatively, D is TRBD1 (8 bases). The CDR3 sequence is 13 residues long. In germline, CDR1 is MNHEY, CDR2 SMNVEV (reference sequence). V was trimmed by 4 bases and J by 8 bases, leaving 12 bases between them. CDR3 amino acids: CASSSQGGDIQYF. In nucleotides, the CDR3 is TGTGCCAGCAGTTCACAGGGGGGGGACATTCAGTACTTC.

V gene TRBV4-3 combines with J gene TRBJ2-1; D gene ambiguous. V lost 4 bases and J 0 bases, leaving 16 bases between the germline ends. Germline V CDR1 and CDR2: LGHNA, YSLEER. This CDR3 has 17 residues. The CDR3 loop reads CASSPKSPLSSYNEQFF. CDR3 nucleotide sequence: TGCGCCAGCAGCCCCAAGTCCCCCCTGAGCTCCTACAATGAGCAGTTCTTC.

V usage is TRBV6-5 and J usage is TRBJ2-3, with TRBD1 as a possible D gene (5 bases). The CDR3 runs to 14 residues. Germline V gives CDR1 MNHEY, CDR2 SVGAGI. Trimming took off 5 bases at V and 1 base at J, with 10 bases between the two ends. The CDR3 sequence is CASSMGLGTDTQYF. The CDR3 DNA reads TGTGCCAGCAGTATGGGGCTCGGCACAGATACGCAGTATTTT.

The CDR3 loop is CASRDGGNGNTIYF. The CDR3 DNA reads as TGTGCCAGCAGGGACGGAGGGAACGGAAACACCATATATTTT. V is TRBV6-5 and J is TRBJ1-3; D call uncertain. The CDR3 length is 14 residues. CDR1 and CDR2 (germline): MNHEY, SVGAGI. V was shortened by 6 bases and J by 4 bases, with 13 bases between the two germline ends.

V is TRBV4-3 and J is TRBJ2-2; D perhaps matches TRBD1 (5 bases). The CDR3 consists of 16 residues. The germline gives CDR1 LGHNA, CDR2 YSLEER. V was cut by 1 base and J by 1 base, with 10 bases left in between. Here the CDR3 reads CASSQVTALNTGELFF. The DNA for the CDR3 is TGCGCCAGCAGCCAAGTGACAGCTTTGAACACCGGGGAGCTGTTTTTT.

The CDR3 DNA reads as TGTGCCAGCACCACTGACAGTGTCAATCAGCCCCAGCATTTT. Protein product: CASTTDSVNQPQHF. V is TRBV2 and J is TRBJ1-5; possibly TRBD1 for D (5 bases). V gave up 7 bases and J gave up 3 bases, with 13 bases separating them. The CDR3 has 14 residues. Germline-derived CDR1 and CDR2 are SNHLY and FYNNEI.

Of note for this clone: The junction shows a germline mismatch at one end, possibly a read error. V is TRBV5-6 and J is TRBJ2-1; 9 bases are shared with TRBD2. The CDR3 is 16 amino acids. The germline CDR1 and CDR2 sequences are SGHDT and YYEEEE. This chain's CDR3 is CASSRTGLAGYNVQFF. CDR3 coding DNA: TGTGCCAGCAGCCGAACTGGGCTAGCGGGGTACAATGTGCAGTTCTTC.

This clone occurred once. The genes are TRBV9 and TRBJ2-7; possible D gene TRBD2, 6 bases. The CDR3 sequence is 16 residues long. The V end was cut by 4 bases, the J end by 4 bases, with 21 bases between. Germline values: CDR1 SGDLS, CDR2 YYNGEE. The CDR3 sequence is CASSPRLEGLHYEQYF. The CDR3 DNA is TGTGCCAGCAGCCCACGTTTGGAGGGGCTCCATTACGAGCAGTACTTC.

The CDR3 is CASRTVSPLHF. CDR3 nucleotides: TGTGCCAGCAGGACAGTCTCACCCCTCCACTTT. The V call is TRBV6-5, the J call TRBJ1-6, with D tentatively TRBD1 (5 bases). The CDR3 contains 11 residues. The germline gives CDR1 MNHEY, CDR2 SVGAGI. Trimming cost V 6 bases and J 10 bases, with 7 bases left between them.

The rearrangement joins TRBV14 to TRBJ2-2; D uncertain. This CDR3 is 14 amino acids long. The V gene lost 0 bases and the J gene lost 6 bases, with 8 bases spanning the gap. The germline gives CDR1 SGHDN, CDR2 FVKESK. Here the CDR3 DNA reads TGTGCCAGCAGCCAAGATCCCTCCGCCGGGGAGCTGTTTTTT. It is translated as CASSQDPSAGELFF.

This chain connects TRBV29-1 to TRBJ2-2, with TRBD2 matching 10 bases. V gave up 3 bases and J gave up 2 bases; unmatched junction bases: 3. Germline V gives CDR1 SQVTM, CDR2 ANQGSEA. This CDR3 region has 15 residues. As DNA, the CDR3 is TGCAGCGTTGACCCTAGCGGGAGTAACACCGGGGAGCTGTTTTTT. It specifies CSVDPSGSNTGELFF.

This chain links TRBV5-3 with TRBJ2-3; D gene uncertain. TRBV5-3 is filed as an ORF, its function uncertain. V was clipped by 4 bases and J by 0 bases, with 15 bases between them. The CDR3 spans 16 residues. The CDR3 region has the DNA TGTGCCAGAAGCACCCGGTCACTACTTAGCACAGATACGCAGTATTTT. It encodes CARSTRSLLSTDTQYF.

The chain links TRBV7-3 to TRBJ2-7, with 10 bases identical to TRBD1. Germline V gives CDR1 SGHTA, CDR2 FQGTGA. The V gene end was trimmed by 4 bases and the J gene end by 3 bases; junction bases not matched to a gene: 0. The CDR3 is 13 amino acids. The CDR3 spells CASSWTGGYEQYF. The CDR3 DNA reads as TGTGCCAGCAGCTGGACAGGGGGCTACGAGCAGTACTTC.

This sequence joins TRBV2 and TRBJ2-3; TRBD2 aligns across 12 bases. This CDR3 region has 15 residues. Germline assignment: CDR1 SNHLY and CDR2 FYNNEI. The junction had 12 bases not matched to a gene; V was cut back by 7 bases and J by 10 bases. DNA for the CDR3: TGTGCCAGCAAGCAGGAGTCTAGCGGGAGGGATGCGCAGTATTTT. Translating it yields CASKQESSGRDAQYF. The full variable domain, completed using reference TRBV2 and TRBJ2-3, is EPEVTQTPSHQVTQMGQEVILRCVPISNHLYFYWYRQILGQKVEFLVSFYNNEISEKSEIFDDQFSVERPDGSNFTLKIRSTKLEDSAMYFCASKQESSGRDAQYFGPGTRLTVL.